This T cell receptor (beta chain) was identified during a study of T cells in Graves' hyperthyroidism and ophthalmopathy. Study-wide findings and caveats: The model predicted ophthalmopathy a median approximately 6 months before onset. Blood shared most expanded thyroid clonotypes above 0.001.

Authors of the study amplified TCR beta CDR3 regions from RNA transcripts. The primer set for the first-round RT-PCR of the TCR CDR3 was HTBI. TCRdb reprocessed the multiplex PCR reads via MiXCR and lists one record per CDR3 protein. The table has about 340,000 distinct CDR3 sequences, about 18% seen once. In this sample, this clonotype turned up a few times. Its antigen is not known. The CDR3 is made up of 12 amino acids. V lost 9 bases and J lost 8, with 16 bases in between. Germline CDR1 is SNHLY and CDR2 is FYNNEI. Graves' hyperthyroidism showing no ophthalmopathy progression within 18 months was considered stable. Together with thyroid ultrasound, orbital computed tomography, serum thyroxine and TRAb, clinical symptoms were used for diagnoses.

This chain uses TRBV2 with TRBJ1-2; D gene uncertain. This TCR came from a woman aged 45-60 years with Graves' hyperthyroidism. The sequenced sample was blood. CDR3 nucleotide sequence: TGTGCCAGAGGCGACGGAACTTCAGGCTACACCTTC. Translated, it gives CARGDGTSGYTF.